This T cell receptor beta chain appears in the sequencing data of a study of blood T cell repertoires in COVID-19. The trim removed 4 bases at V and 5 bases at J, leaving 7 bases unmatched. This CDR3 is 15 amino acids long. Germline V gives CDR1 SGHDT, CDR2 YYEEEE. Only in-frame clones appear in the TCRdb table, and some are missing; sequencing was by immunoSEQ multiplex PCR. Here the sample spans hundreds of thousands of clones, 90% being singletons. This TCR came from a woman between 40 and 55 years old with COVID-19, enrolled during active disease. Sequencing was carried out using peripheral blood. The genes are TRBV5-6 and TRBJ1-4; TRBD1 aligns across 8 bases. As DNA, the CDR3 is TGTGCCAGCAGCAAGACACAGGGGGTCAATGAAAAACTGTTTTTT. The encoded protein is CASSKTQGVNEKLFF.